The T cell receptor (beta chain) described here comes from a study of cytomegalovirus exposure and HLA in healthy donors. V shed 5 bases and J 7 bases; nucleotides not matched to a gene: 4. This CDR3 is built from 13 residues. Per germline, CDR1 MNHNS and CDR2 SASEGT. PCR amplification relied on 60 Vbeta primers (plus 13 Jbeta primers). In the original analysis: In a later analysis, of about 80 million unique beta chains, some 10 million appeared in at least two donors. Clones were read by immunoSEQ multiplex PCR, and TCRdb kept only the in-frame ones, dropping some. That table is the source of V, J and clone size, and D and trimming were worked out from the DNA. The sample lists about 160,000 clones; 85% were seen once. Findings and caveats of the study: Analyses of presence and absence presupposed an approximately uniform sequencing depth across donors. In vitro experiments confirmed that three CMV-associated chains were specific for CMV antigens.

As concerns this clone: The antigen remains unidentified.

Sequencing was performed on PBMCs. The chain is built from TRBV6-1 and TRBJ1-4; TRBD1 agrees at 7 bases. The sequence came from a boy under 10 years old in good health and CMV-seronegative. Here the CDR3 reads CASSLRGSEKLFF. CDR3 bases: TGTGCCAGCAGTCTCAGGGGGAGTGAAAAACTGTTTTTT.